The 30 T cell receptor beta chains below all came from one sample that was sequenced in a study of blood T cell repertoires in COVID-19. The assay was immunoSEQ multiplex PCR, and TCRdb's table has in-frame clones only and misses some. Of around 20,000 clones listed, about 88% are singletons. The sample comprised peripheral blood. The receptor set was obtained from a man in his 70s with acute or convalescent COVID-19.

The chain couples TRBV28 to TRBJ2-7, with TRBD2 identical over 8 bases. The V and J ends lost 4 bases and 0 bases, in that order; junction bases with no gene match: 2. This CDR3 contains 14 residues. The V gene's germline CDR1 is MDHEN and CDR2 SYDVKM. CDR3 protein: CASSSGGTSYEQYF. The DNA for the CDR3 is TGTGCCAGCAGTTCGGGAGGGACCTCCTACGAGCAGTACTTC.

This sequence joins TRBV29-1 and TRBJ1-1; D perhaps matches TRBD1 (5 bases). The CDR3 runs 14 residues. Trimming removed 7 bases at V and 4 bases at J, with 19 bases between. Germline CDR1 is SQVTM and CDR2 is ANQGSEA. The DNA for the CDR3 is TGCAGCGCCAGGGACTTGGGGGGTGGCACTGAAGCTTTCTTT. Its translation: CSARDLGGGTEAFF.

V gene TRBV7-2 combines with J gene TRBJ1-5; no firm D call. With 1 base removed from V and 1 base from J, the gap between germline ends came to 5 bases. This CDR3 region has 14 residues. CDR1 and CDR2 (germline): SGHTA, FQGNSA. This chain's CDR3 is CASSLGVSNQPQHF. In DNA form, the CDR3 reads TGTGCCAGCAGCTTAGGAGTAAGCAATCAGCCCCAGCATTTT.

V usage is TRBV24-1 and J usage is TRBJ2-5, with 7 bases identical to TRBD1. This CDR3 region has 15 residues. Germline CDR1 KGHDR, CDR2 SFDVKD. The ends lost 5 bases at V and 3 bases at J; junction bases unmatched: 8. DNA of the CDR3: TGTGCCACCAGTGCGACCGGGACAGCTGAAGAGACCCAGTACTTC. It encodes CATSATGTAEETQYF.

The chain couples TRBV19 to TRBJ2-3; 7 nucleotides align to TRBD1. The length of the CDR3 is 15 residues. Germline CDR1 LNHDA, CDR2 SQIVND (reference sequence). The trim removed 6 bases at V and 2 bases at J, leaving 8 bases unmatched. The CDR3 bases are TGTGCCAGTAGGGCCGACAGGGAAGTCACAGATACGCAGTATTTT. Amino acid sequence: CASRADREVTDTQYF.

In the case of this clone: Other DNA variants within this sample encode the same CDR3. This chain connects TRBV12-3 or TRBV12-4 to TRBJ2-5, with a possible D match to TRBD1 (7 bases). CDR3 size: 13 residues. V gave up 5 bases and J gave up 5 bases, with 12 bases separating them. The CDR3 DNA is TGTGCCAGCAGTAGACAGGGAGGCGAGACCCAGTACTTC. Its translation: CASSRQGGETQYF.

The chain is built from TRBV28 and TRBJ1-2, with D perhaps TRBD1 (5 bases). The CDR3 covers 14 residues. Per germline, CDR1 MDHEN and CDR2 SYDVKM. Trimming shortened V by 8 bases and J by 4 bases, and 17 bases separated the two germline ends. The CDR3 loop reads CASQLSGGSYGYTF. CDR3 DNA: TGTGCCAGCCAGCTGTCCGGGGGTAGCTATGGCTACACCTTC.

This clone was seen once. The J gene is TRBJ1-1, the V gene TRBV5-1, with TRBD1 matching over 11 bases. The CDR3 has 15 residues. Looked up from germline, CDR1 is SGHRS and CDR2 is YFSETQ. The ends lost 3 bases at V and 7 bases at J; junction bases unmatched: 8. The chain's CDR3 is CASSSGGQGAGEAFF. DNA of the CDR3: TGCGCCAGCAGCTCCGGAGGACAGGGGGCGGGTGAAGCTTTCTTT.

The J gene is TRBJ1-6, the V gene TRBV14; D unclear. This CDR3 region has 13 residues. The V and J ends lost 0 bases and 10 bases respectively, with 7 bases between them. Germline assignment: CDR1 SGHDN and CDR2 FVKESK. The CDR3 sequence is CASSQEAGSPLHF. Written as DNA, the CDR3 is TGTGCCAGCAGCCAAGAGGCGGGCTCACCCCTCCACTTT.

V usage is TRBV10-1 and J usage is TRBJ1-1, with 7 bases identical to TRBD1. Germline V gene lookup returns CDR1 WNHNN and CDR2 SYGVQD (reference sequence). This CDR3 comprises 16 residues. V lost 3 bases and J lost 0; bases outside the gene matches: 7. Here the CDR3 reads CASSDPRGQMNTEAFF. The CDR3 DNA reads TGCGCCAGCAGTGACCCGCGGGGACAGATGAACACTGAAGCTTTCTTT.

This chain links TRBV10-1 with TRBJ1-1, with 8 positions matching TRBD1. Germline V lookup: CDR1 WNHNN, CDR2 SYGVQD (reference sequence). The CDR3 has 13 amino acids. J was trimmed by 6 bases and V by 8 bases; bases with no gene match: 8. For the CDR3, the DNA is TGCGCCAGCCCCGGACAGGGTAGCCCTGAAGCTTTCTTT. Its translation: CASPGQGSPEAFF.

J is TRBJ2-5 and V is TRBV13; D may be TRBD2 (7 bases). V was shortened by 6 bases and J by 6 bases, with 17 bases between the two germline ends. CDR3 length equals 14 residues. Per germline, CDR1 PRHDT and CDR2 FYEKMQ (reference sequence). The CDR3 sequence: CASRVGGGTKTQYF. The CDR3 coding sequence is TGTGCCAGCAGGGTAGGGGGGGGGACGAAGACCCAGTACTTC.

The genes are TRBV3-1 (or the pseudogene TRBV3-2) and TRBJ1-3; no clear D. V was shortened by 4 bases and J by 2 bases, with 6 bases between the two germline ends. Germline assignment: CDR1 LGHDT and CDR2 YNNKEL (reference sequence). CDR3 length equals 13 residues. DNA for the CDR3: TGTGCCAGCAGCCGGGCGACTGGAAACACCATATATTTT. This sequence encodes CASSRATGNTIYF.

V gene TRBV7-9 combines with J gene TRBJ1-2; no definite D call. Trimming stripped 4 bases from V and 8 bases from J, with 11 bases between. Germline V gene sequence: CDR1 SEHNR, CDR2 FQNEAQ (reference sequence). The CDR3 runs to 12 residues. The CDR3 region has the DNA TGTGCCAGCAGCTCCGAGGGTGGCGGCTACACCTTC. Translated: CASSSEGGGYTF.

The V and J genes are TRBV18 and TRBJ2-1; TRBD2 might be the D (5 bases). The CDR3 is 15 amino acids. V was pared by 2 bases and J by 9 bases, with 17 bases between. Per the germline V gene, CDR1 is KGHSH and CDR2 is LQKENI. The CDR3 sequence is CASSPRPERVVEQFF. CDR3 nucleotide sequence: TGTGCCAGCTCACCAAGGCCGGAGAGGGTGGTTGAGCAGTTCTTC.

V gene TRBV6-5 combines with J gene TRBJ2-5; D unclear. Trimming removed 6 bases from V and 5 bases from J, with 10 bases in between. CDR3 length: 12 residues. The germline CDR1 and CDR2 sequences are MNHEY and SVGAGI. The CDR3, as DNA: TGTGCCAGCAGCTCCCTCGGGGAGACCCAGTACTTC. This translates into CASSSLGETQYF.

This clone was found a few times. The gene calls are TRBV19 and TRBJ1-2; maybe TRBD1 (6 bases). Between the trimmed V and J ends, which lost 3 bases and 3 bases, there was a span of 11 bases. CDR3 length equals 14 residues. Germline CDR1 and CDR2: LNHDA and SQIVND (reference sequence). The chain's CDR3 is CASSMRGLDYGYTF. In DNA form, the CDR3 reads TGTGCCAGTAGTATGCGGGGGCTCGACTATGGCTACACCTTC.

The chain uses TRBV14 and TRBJ1-3; D might be TRBD1 (6 bases). The germline gives CDR1 SGHDN, CDR2 FVKESK. The CDR3 has 16 amino acids. Trimming removed 2 bases from V and 2 bases from J, with 13 bases in between. This CDR3 reads CASSQPRGSAGNTIYF. In DNA form, the CDR3 reads TGTGCCAGCAGCCAACCAAGGGGGTCCGCTGGAAACACCATATATTTT.

This chain uses TRBV4-3 with TRBJ1-1; TRBD1 matches at 8 bases. V lost 0 bases and J lost 4; bases outside the gene matches: 10. From germline, CDR1 is LGHNA and CDR2 YSLEER. CDR3 length: 17 amino acids. The CDR3 region is CASSQEPHGQGATEAFF. The CDR3 DNA reads TGCGCCAGCAGCCAAGAGCCCCATGGACAGGGAGCCACTGAAGCTTTCTTT.

The V and J genes are TRBV11-2 and TRBJ2-3, with D possibly TRBD2 on 6 matching bases. Germline V CDR1 and CDR2: SGHAT, FQNNGV. The length of the CDR3 is 12 residues. Between the trimmed V and J ends, which lost 3 bases and 6 bases, there was a span of 7 bases. CDR3 region: CASSLGLDTQYF. The CDR3 DNA sequence: TGTGCCAGCAGCTTGGGACTGGATACGCAGTATTTT.

V gene TRBV5-4 combines with J gene TRBJ2-2, with a possible D match to TRBD2 (6 bases). The CDR3 contains 14 residues. The V end was cut by 8 bases, the J end by 2 bases, with 13 bases between. Per germline, CDR1 SGHNT and CDR2 YYREEE (reference sequence). CDR3 sequence (DNA): TGTGCCAGTAAGGGAGCGGGTAACACCGGGGAGCTGTTTTTT. Encoded protein: CASKGAGNTGELFF.

The chain is built from TRBV25-1 and TRBJ1-1; 10 bases line up with TRBD1. Germline CDR1 is MGHDK and CDR2 is SYGVNS. The CDR3 has 15 residues. V lost 3 bases and J lost 5; bases outside the gene matches: 6. DNA for the CDR3: TGTGCCAGCAGTGATCCGGGACAGGGGTGGACTGAAGCTTTCTTT. It encodes CASSDPGQGWTEAFF.

The count of this clone is one. This chain connects TRBV9 to TRBJ2-1; D unresolved. Per the germline V gene, CDR1 is SGDLS and CDR2 is YYNGEE. The V and J ends lost 0 bases and 0 bases respectively, with 7 bases between them. CDR3 size: 15 residues. Here the CDR3 reads CASSVERNSYNEQFF. Here the CDR3 DNA reads TGTGCCAGCAGCGTAGAGAGGAACTCCTACAATGAGCAGTTCTTC.

The genes are TRBV10-3 and TRBJ2-7; D may be TRBD2 (5 bases). The CDR3 has 13 residues. CDR1 ENHRY and CDR2 SYGVKD come from the germline V gene. Trimming shortened V by 0 bases and J by 7 bases, and 10 bases separated the two germline ends. The CDR3 DNA is TGTGCCATCAGTGAGTCGGCTAGCCCGGAGCAGTACTTC. Translation: CAISESASPEQYF.

The rearrangement joins TRBV29-1 to TRBJ1-2; D is undetermined. The CDR3 sequence is 12 residues long. V dropped 2 bases and J dropped 1 base, with 5 bases sitting between them. CDR1 and CDR2 (germline): SQVTM, ANQGSEA. The CDR3 region has the DNA TGCAGCGTTGAACCGGTTAACTATGGCTACACCTTC. Translation gives CSVEPVNYGYTF.

This chain connects TRBV11-3 to TRBJ2-1, with 11 bases that match TRBD2. This CDR3 is built from 16 residues. With V trimmed by 5 bases and J by 4 bases, 7 bases remained unmatched. Germline CDR1 SGHNT, CDR2 YENEEA. The CDR3 nucleotides are TGTGCCAGCAGCCTTCTAGCGGGAGGTACATACAATGAGCAGTTCTTC. Protein product: CASSLLAGGTYNEQFF.

This clone was detected only once. The chain is built from TRBV2 and TRBJ1-2, with D tentatively TRBD1 (5 bases). The V end lost 2 bases, the J end lost 1 base, and 11 bases lay between the germline ends. This CDR3 comprises 15 residues. Germline CDR1 SNHLY, CDR2 FYNNEI. The CDR3: CASSENRGDNYGYTF. The CDR3, as DNA: TGTGCCAGCAGTGAAAATAGGGGCGATAACTATGGCTACACCTTC. Variable domain in full (rest from reference TRBV2 and TRBJ1-2): EPEVTQTPSHQVTQMGQEVILRCVPISNHLYFYWYRQILGQKVEFLVSFYNNEISEKSEIFDDQFSVERPDGSNFTLKIRSTKLEDSAMYFCASSENRGDNYGYTFGSGTRLTVV.

V gene TRBV7-8 combines with J gene TRBJ1-4, with D tentatively TRBD1 (6 bases). V lost 4 bases and J 8 bases, leaving 8 bases between the germline ends. There are 12 residues in the CDR3. Per the germline V gene, CDR1 is SGHVS and CDR2 is FQNEAQ. The CDR3 loop is CASSYRDEKLFF. The CDR3 nucleotides read TGTGCCAGCAGCTACAGGGACGAAAAACTGTTTTTT.

The rearrangement joins TRBV4-3 to TRBJ2-5; D gene unclear. CDR1 and CDR2 from the germline V gene are LGHNA and YSLEER. V was cut by 1 base and J by 5 bases, with 14 bases left in between. The CDR3 totals 15 residues. The DNA of the CDR3 is TGCGCCAGCAGCCAAGGCCCGGAGCTTCGGGAGACCCAGTACTTC. Amino acids: CASSQGPELRETQYF.

The chain joins TRBV6-5 to TRBJ1-4; TRBD1 is a possible D gene (5 bases). Germline V gene data show CDR1 as MNHEY and CDR2 as SVGAGI. The CDR3 consists of 15 residues. The germline V and J ends were trimmed by 6 bases and 8 bases, with 19 bases remaining between them. Written as DNA, the CDR3 is TGTGCCAGCAGCTCCTACGAAAGGGGAAGGGAAAAACTGTTTTTT. Translating gives CASSSYERGREKLFF.